The 14 T cell receptor beta chains presented below share a single source sample, sequenced in a study of blood T cell repertoires in COVID-19. Sequencing used immunoSEQ multiplex PCR; TCRdb keeps in-frame clones, though not all of them. The table has approximately 260,000 clones, approximately 80% seen once. The material sequenced was peripheral blood. Receptors originate from a woman aged 40 to 49 with active or convalescent COVID-19.

The rearrangement links TRBV7-9 to TRBJ2-5; 14 bases line up with TRBD2. The germline CDR1 and CDR2 sequences are SEHNR and FQNEAQ (reference sequence). CDR3 size: 16 residues. With V trimmed by 5 bases and J by 5 bases, 7 bases remained unmatched. The CDR3 coding sequence is TGTGCCAGCAGCGCCGGACTAGCGGGGGGCCGGGAGACCCAGTACTTC. This gives the protein CASSAGLAGGRETQYF.

This sequence joins TRBV6-5 and TRBJ2-3; TRBD1 matches at 9 bases. After removal of 6 bases from V and 3 bases from J, the junction contained 7 bases not matched to a gene. Germline-derived CDR1 and CDR2 are MNHEY and SVGAGI. The CDR3 is made up of 15 amino acids. The CDR3 here is CASRNPGQGTDTQYF. As DNA, the CDR3 is TGTGCCAGCAGGAATCCGGGACAGGGAACAGATACGCAGTATTTT.

The V and J genes are TRBV30 and TRBJ2-7, with 8 bases lining up with TRBD1. In germline, CDR1 is GTSNPN, CDR2 SVGIG (reference sequence). V was clipped by 0 bases and J by 7 bases; unmatched bases: 8. The CDR3 has 14 amino acids. The CDR3 loop is CAWSVTGGYEEQYF. CDR3 DNA: TGTGCCTGGAGTGTAACAGGGGGGTACGAAGAGCAGTACTTC.

V gene TRBV10-3 combines with J gene TRBJ1-5; D uncertain. This CDR3 is 18 amino acids long. Germline V gene data show CDR1 as ENHRY and CDR2 as SYGVKD. V lost 3 bases, J lost 7 bases, and 25 bases lay in between. CDR3 residues: CAISDPAGSQVRAQPQHF. The CDR3 DNA reads as TGTGCCATCAGTGACCCCGCCGGTTCTCAGGTGAGGGCGCAGCCCCAGCATTTT.

The chain links TRBV4-1 to TRBJ2-5, with 7 bases aligning to TRBD2. The germline CDR1 and CDR2 sequences are MGHRA and YSYEKL. V shed 0 bases and J 5 bases; nucleotides not matched to a gene: 6. CDR3 length equals 15 residues. The CDR3 sequence: CASSQEGRAWETQYF. CDR3 nucleotide sequence: TGCGCCAGCAGCCAAGAAGGGAGGGCTTGGGAGACCCAGTACTTC.

The chain combines TRBV7-9 with TRBJ1-2; D is undetermined. Germline V gene data show CDR1 as SEHNR and CDR2 as FQNEAQ (reference sequence). V was trimmed by 1 base and J by 4 bases, leaving 10 bases between them. The CDR3 length is 14 residues. CDR3 loop: CASSLDGNIYGYTF. The CDR3 bases are TGTGCCAGCAGCTTAGACGGGAATATCTATGGCTACACCTTC.

The chain joins TRBV27 to TRBJ1-2; 7 bases map to TRBD1. The V gene's germline CDR1 is MNHEY and CDR2 SMNVEV (reference sequence). Trimming took 4 bases from V and 4 from J; bases not matched to a gene: 6. This CDR3 contains 14 residues. CDR3 protein: CASSSGGTRYGYTF. CDR3 nucleotides: TGTGCCAGCAGTTCAGGGGGGACTCGCTATGGCTACACCTTC.

The table lists this clone with a few counts. This chain connects TRBV2 to TRBJ1-3; 9 nucleotides align to TRBD1. CDR1 and CDR2 from the germline V gene are SNHLY and FYNNEI. V lost 1 base and J lost 8; bases outside the gene matches: 3. The CDR3 has 14 residues. The DNA for the CDR3 is TGTGCCAGCAGTGAAGGTACAGGGGGCCACACCATATATTTT. It codes for CASSEGTGGHTIYF.

The V and J genes are TRBV2 and TRBJ2-1, with 10 bases lining up with TRBD2. V gave up 5 bases and J gave up 7 bases; unmatched junction bases: 5. The V gene's germline CDR1 is SNHLY and CDR2 FYNNEI. CDR3 length equals 14 residues. The CDR3: CASSIAGGPNEQFF. The CDR3 DNA follows: TGTGCCAGCAGTATAGCGGGGGGCCCGAATGAGCAGTTCTTC.

This clone was seen at least ten times. The V and J genes are TRBV4-1 and TRBJ2-3; 7 bases align to TRBD1. Germline V gives CDR1 MGHRA, CDR2 YSYEKL. V was pared by 3 bases and J by 2 bases, with 5 bases of the junction left unmatched. This CDR3 has 15 amino acids. CDR3 residues: CASSQGQTSTDTQYF. CDR3 bases: TGCGCCAGCAGCCAGGGACAGACGTCCACAGATACGCAGTATTTT.

In this sample, this clone turned up once. The chain joins TRBV9 to TRBJ1-2, with a tentative D call TRBD1 (5 bases). Trimming took off 4 bases at V and 2 bases at J, with 18 bases between the two ends. The germline CDR1 and CDR2 sequences are SGDLS and YYNGEE. CDR3 length equals 16 residues. This CDR3 reads CASSSEGTGGNYGYTF. Written as DNA, the CDR3 is TGTGCCAGCAGCTCTGAGGGGACCGGGGGAAACTATGGCTACACCTTC.

This rearrangement joins TRBV28 to TRBJ2-1; D is ambiguous. V lost 4 bases, J lost 7 bases, and 5 bases lay in between. This CDR3 has 11 amino acids. CDR1 is MDHEN and CDR2 is SYDVKM in the germline V gene. CDR3 residues: CASSSRNEQFF. CDR3 in DNA: TGTGCCAGCAGTTCGAGGAATGAGCAGTTCTTC.

V and J are TRBV7-9 and TRBJ2-5, with 13 nucleotides matching TRBD2. Germline CDR1 reads SEHNR; CDR2 reads FQNEAQ (reference sequence). The CDR3 runs to 19 residues. Trimming took 3 bases from V and 6 from J; bases not matched to a gene: 16. The CDR3 is CASSLTSGGTGLQIKTQYF. The DNA of the CDR3 is TGTGCCAGCAGCTTGACTAGCGGGGGGACGGGCCTACAGATAAAGACCCAGTACTTC.

This clone was recorded a few times. DNA of the CDR3: TGTGCCAGCAGCTTGGTAGGACAGCTTGGAAACACCATATATTTT. Translation: CASSLVGQLGNTIYF. This rearrangement joins TRBV5-4 to TRBJ1-3, with a tentative D call TRBD1 (6 bases). Germline CDR1 is SGHNT and CDR2 is YYREEE (reference sequence). V was trimmed by 0 bases and J by 3 bases, leaving 10 bases between them. The CDR3 is 15 amino acids.